The 20 T cell receptor beta chains reported below all come from one sample, sequenced in a study of cytomegalovirus exposure and HLA in healthy donors. Generated by immunoSEQ multiplex PCR, the TCRdb table keeps only in-frame clones and is missing some. The sample consists of tens of thousands of clones, 95% to 97% of them appearing once. Sequenced sample: PBMCs. The receptors were gathered from a man between 18 and 29 years old in good health and CMV-seropositive.

The V gene is TRBV7-2, the J gene TRBJ2-5; tentatively, D is TRBD2 (5 bases). The J call is in doubt because the DNA end fits TRBJ2-7 better. Germline V gene lookup returns CDR1 SGHTA and CDR2 FQGNSA. CDR3 length: 15 residues. DNA for the CDR3: TGTGCCAGCAGCTTAGCAGGACTCCCAACCTACGAGCAGTACTTC. This sequence encodes CASSLAGLPTYEQYF.

DNA of the CDR3: TGCGCCAGCAGCCCCCCAGGCCGGCTAGCGGGAGGGTATGAGCAGTTCTTC. This gives the protein CASSPPGRLAGGYEQFF. The J gene is TRBJ2-1, the V gene TRBV4-1, with 12 bases that match TRBD2. The V gene end was trimmed by 4 bases and the J gene end by 8 bases; junction bases not matched to a gene: 12. The germline CDR1 and CDR2 sequences are MGHRA and YSYEKL. This CDR3 comprises 17 residues.

The chain couples TRBV18 to TRBJ2-1; D possibly corresponds to TRBD1 (5 bases). Germline lookup yields CDR1 KGHSH and CDR2 LQKENI. Trimming removed 5 bases from V and 8 bases from J, with 16 bases in between. The CDR3 is 14 amino acids. CDR3 sequence reads: CASSRGRQSHEQFF. The CDR3 nucleotides are TGTGCCAGCTCAAGGGGTAGACAGTCGCATGAGCAGTTCTTC.

This rearrangement joins TRBV27 to TRBJ2-7; 15 bases align to TRBD2. This CDR3 spans 15 amino acids. Germline CDR1 is MNHEY and CDR2 is SMNVEV (reference sequence). Germline trimming cut 8 bases from V and 7 bases from J; bases unmatched to any gene: 9. The CDR3 spells CASGKGTSGGLEQYF. As DNA, the CDR3 is TGTGCCAGCGGCAAGGGGACTAGCGGGGGGCTAGAGCAGTACTTC.

CDR3 DNA sequence: TGCGCCAGCAGCTTAACAGGGTACAATGAGCAGTTCTTC. Amino acids: CASSLTGYNEQFF. The chain has TRBV5-1 and TRBJ2-1; weak D call: TRBD1 (6 bases). CDR3 length: 13 residues. CDR1 is SGHRS and CDR2 is YFSETQ in the germline V gene. V was pared by 2 bases and J by 4 bases, with 7 bases between.

The V call is TRBV29-1, the J call TRBJ1-1; D call uncertain. The germline CDR1 and CDR2 sequences are SQVTM and ANQGSEA. V lost 3 bases and J lost 8, with 10 bases in between. The CDR3 length is 11 residues. CDR3 region: CSVDHRREAFF. CDR3 nucleotides: TGCAGCGTTGACCACCGGAGGGAAGCTTTCTTT.

The chain employs TRBV11-2 and TRBJ1-1, with D hard to call. The CDR3 consists of 15 residues. Deletions cut 2 bases from V and 1 base from J, with 11 bases between. CDR1 and CDR2 from the germline V gene are SGHAT and FQNNGV. The CDR3: CASSLSSSGNTEAFF. CDR3 bases: TGTGCCAGCAGCTTAAGTTCAAGCGGGAACACTGAAGCTTTCTTT.

The J gene is TRBJ2-7, the V gene TRBV28; TRBD2 matches at 10 bases. V dropped 5 bases and J dropped 5; count of bases not matched to a gene: 9. Germline values: CDR1 MDHEN, CDR2 SYDVKM. The CDR3 runs 15 residues. The CDR3 sequence is CASSPWTSGDHEQYF. CDR3 nucleotide sequence: TGTGCCAGCAGTCCGTGGACTAGCGGAGACCACGAGCAGTACTTC.

The chain combines TRBV29-1 with TRBJ2-7; possibly TRBD1 for D (6 bases). The CDR3 runs 11 residues. Looked up from germline, CDR1 is SQVTM and CDR2 is ANQGSEA. The V and J ends lost 6 bases and 7 bases respectively, with 13 bases between them. The CDR3, as DNA: TGCAGCGTAATTTTCAGGGGTGAGCAGTACTTC. Translating gives CSVIFRGEQYF.

The V and J genes are TRBV28 and TRBJ2-3; D possibly corresponds to TRBD1 (5 bases). The germline CDR1 and CDR2 sequences are MDHEN and SYDVKM. Trimming left V 7 bases short and J 3 bases short, with 8 bases between. The CDR3 length is 12 residues. In DNA, the CDR3 is TGTGCCAGCAAGAGACAGACAGATACGCAGTATTTT. It specifies CASKRQTDTQYF.

This clone was detected once. V is TRBV9 and J is TRBJ2-1; 11 positions match TRBD2. There are 15 residues in the CDR3. The V gene end was trimmed by 7 bases and the J gene end by 5 bases; junction bases not matched to a gene: 8. CDR1 and CDR2 (germline): SGDLS, YYNGEE. CDR3 region: CASRPPGLADNEQFF. CDR3 DNA: TGTGCCAGCCGCCCCCCGGGACTAGCGGACAATGAGCAGTTCTTC.

This clone has only one observation. The chain couples TRBV5-6 to TRBJ2-5; 7 bases are shared with TRBD2. This CDR3 region has 13 residues. CDR1 SGHDT and CDR2 YYEEEE come from the germline V gene. The junction had 3 bases not matched to a gene; V was cut back by 3 bases and J by 4 bases. The CDR3 nucleotides are TGTGCCAGCAGCTCACTAGCGTTAGAGACCCAGTACTTC. This gives the protein CASSSLALETQYF.

A word on this clone: Other DNA sequences in this specimen translate into the identical CDR3. The chain recombines TRBV27 with TRBJ2-5, with D perhaps matching TRBD1 (5 bases). The CDR3 length is 13 residues. The germline V gene encodes CDR1 MNHEY and CDR2 SMNVEV (reference sequence). Trimming left V 5 bases short and J 4 bases short, with 11 bases between. The CDR3 region has the DNA TGTGCCAGCAGTACCTCTGGGGCAGAGACCCAGTACTTC. Protein product: CASSTSGAETQYF.

This chain uses TRBV28 with TRBJ1-4, with 7 bases identical to TRBD1. Germline V gene lookup returns CDR1 MDHEN and CDR2 SYDVKM. The CDR3 covers 15 residues. With 6 bases clipped from V and 7 bases from J, the junction kept 11 bases outside the gene matches. This CDR3 is CASSYGTARGEKLFF. CDR3 sequence (DNA): TGTGCCAGCAGCTACGGGACAGCCCGCGGTGAAAAACTGTTTTTT. The entire variable domain, with the rest obtained from reference TRBV28 and TRBJ1-4, is as follows: DVKVTQSSRYLVKRTGEKVFLECVQDMDHENMFWYRQDPGLGLRLIYFSYDVKMKEKGDIPEGYSVSREKKERFSLILESASTNQTSMYLCASSYGTARGEKLFFGSGTQLSVL.

This clone was picked up one time. The chain is built from TRBV28 and TRBJ2-7, with D uncertain. Germline V gene data show CDR1 as MDHEN and CDR2 as SYDVKM. The CDR3 has 14 residues. V dropped 3 bases and J dropped 0 bases, with 9 bases sitting between them. The CDR3 DNA reads as TGTGCCAGCAGTTTCCCCCTTAGCTCCTACGAGCAGTACTTC. It specifies CASSFPLSSYEQYF.

The chain combines TRBV7-8 with TRBJ2-7, with D possibly being TRBD2 (5 bases). Trimming took off 7 bases at V and 6 bases at J, with 10 bases between the two ends. The germline V gene encodes CDR1 SGHVS and CDR2 FQNEAQ. The CDR3 extends over 11 amino acids. Here the CDR3 DNA reads TGTGCCAGCACCCAGAGCGGCGAGCAGTACTTC. Protein sequence: CASTQSGEQYF.

This rearrangement joins TRBV5-6 to TRBJ2-7, with a tentative D call TRBD1 (6 bases). The CDR3 length is 16 residues. The germline V and J ends were trimmed by 0 bases and 6 bases, with 19 bases remaining between them. Per the germline V gene, CDR1 is SGHDT and CDR2 is YYEEEE. This CDR3 reads CASSLVQGWTRGEQYF. The CDR3 DNA reads as TGTGCCAGCAGCTTGGTACAGGGTTGGACCCGAGGCGAGCAGTACTTC. Full variable domain (outside the CDR3, taken from reference TRBV5-6 and TRBJ2-7): DAGVTQSPTHLIKTRGQQVTLRCSPKSGHDTVSWYQQALGQGPQFIFQYYEEEERQRGNFPDRFSGHQFPNYSSELNVNALLLGDSALYLCASSLVQGWTRGEQYFGPGTRLTVT.

The CDR3 loop is CASSLDLRQHSGANVLTF. The CDR3 region has the DNA TGTGCCAGCAGCTTAGATTTACGACAGCACTCTGGGGCCAACGTCCTGACTTTC. The V call is TRBV11-2, the J call TRBJ2-6, with TRBD1 as a possible D gene (5 bases). Germline CDR1 is SGHAT and CDR2 is FQNNGV. The CDR3 length is 18 residues. The V end was cut by 0 bases, the J end by 0 bases, with 12 bases between.

The chain has TRBV6-5 and TRBJ1-3, with 9 bases matching TRBD1. Germline V CDR1 and CDR2: MNHEY, SVGAGI. CDR3 length: 16 residues. Trimming removed 2 bases from V and 0 bases from J; junction bases left unmatched: 2. CDR3 bases: TGTGCCAGCAGTTACGGACAGGGGTTCTCTGGAAACACCATATATTTT. This codes for CASSYGQGFSGNTIYF.

V usage is TRBV7-9 and J usage is TRBJ1-2, with 8 positions matching TRBD1. The length of the CDR3 is 16 residues. V lost 5 bases to trimming and J lost 10 bases; unmatched junction nucleotides: 18. CDR1 SEHNR and CDR2 FQNEAQ come from the germline V gene (reference sequence). CDR3 sequence (DNA): TGTGCCAGCAGCCCCCGGGGACAGGTTGATTCTCACGACTACACCTTC. This gives the protein CASSPRGQVDSHDYTF.